This TCR beta chain was documented in a study of identical twins. Study-wide results and caveats: Weaker excess sharing between twins was seen in beta out-of-frame sequences.

The CDR3 is 14 amino acids. Germline V gene sequence: CDR1 MRHNA, CDR2 SNTAGT. The V and J ends lost 5 bases and 4 bases respectively, with 12 bases between them. This clonotype was observed at least ten times. Its antigen is unidentified. One entry per CDR3 protein, called by TCRdb with MiXCR from the 5' RACE reads. Among 550,000 to 700,000 distinct CDR3 sequences listed, roughly 20% were seen once. A further study also used this sample, focusing on T cells expressing NK-cell markers.

The receptor's source is a woman aged 18-29 years in good health. Sequencing used PBMCs. The genes are TRBV6-4 and TRBJ2-1; D is perhaps TRBD2 (6 bases). This chain's CDR3 is CASSTGTEYNEQFF. CDR3 DNA sequence: TGTGCCAGCAGTACCGGGACTGAATACAATGAGCAGTTCTTC.